The clone carrying this T cell receptor (beta chain) was recorded only once. The data derive from a study of blood T cell repertoires in COVID-19. Donors were grouped by their self-reported clinical history. V was clipped by 6 bases and J by 4 bases, with 15 bases between them. The V gene's germline CDR1 is MDHEN and CDR2 SYDVKM. The CDR3 contains 14 residues. As originally analysed: Estimates of nucleated cell counts were drawn from the amplification of reference gene primers. Generated by immunoSEQ multiplex PCR, the TCRdb table keeps only in-frame clones and is missing some. That table furnishes V, J and clone size, whereas the DNA furnished D and trimming. The sample comprises roughly 420,000 clones, approximately 90% of which are singletons, and approximately 0.96% rests with the top ten.

The chain has TRBV28 and TRBJ1-1; D may be TRBD1 (6 bases). The clonotype was recovered from a woman in her 30s with acute COVID-19. Source material: PBMCs or T cells enriched from blood (not recorded which). The CDR3 coding sequence is TGTGCCAGCAGGGACACAGGGACCGGCACTGAAGCTTTCTTT. Encoded protein: CASRDTGTGTEAFF.